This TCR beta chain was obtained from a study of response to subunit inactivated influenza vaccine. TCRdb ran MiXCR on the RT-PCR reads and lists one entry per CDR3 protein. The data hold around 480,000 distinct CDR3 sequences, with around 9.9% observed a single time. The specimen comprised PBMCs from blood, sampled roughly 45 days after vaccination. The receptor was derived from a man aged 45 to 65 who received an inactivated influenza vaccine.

CDR3 protein: CASSKDRGVSKNIQYF. As DNA, the CDR3 is TGTGCCAGCAGTAAGGACAGGGGCGTATCCAAAAACATTCAGTACTTC. The chain combines TRBV7-9 with TRBJ2-4; 9 bases map to TRBD1. After removal of 6 bases from V and 2 bases from J, the junction contained 8 bases not matched to a gene. The CDR3 runs to 16 residues. CDR1 is SEHNR and CDR2 is FQNEAQ in the germline V gene (reference sequence).